Sequencing of this TCR beta chain was carried out in a study of blood T cell repertoires in COVID-19. Clones were sequenced by immunoSEQ multiplex PCR, and TCRdb holds only the in-frame ones, with some missing. The table has around 300,000 clones, over 85% seen once. Germline CDR1 is SGHAT and CDR2 is FQNNGV. The length of the CDR3 is 19 residues. V was clipped by 5 bases and J by 7 bases; unmatched bases: 17. The sequence came from a woman under 40 who had recovered from COVID-19. The chain recombines TRBV11-2 with TRBJ2-4; 13 nucleotides match TRBD2. The sequencing sample was made of PBMCs or T cells enriched from blood (not recorded which). Here the CDR3 DNA reads TGTGCCAGCAGCCCACAGGTCCGGGAAACTAGCGGGAGGGCCAACATTCAGTACTTC. This codes for CASSPQVRETSGRANIQYF.